One sample yielded the 30 T cell receptor beta chains listed below, sequenced in a study of OX40 agonist ivuxolimab in advanced cancers. Sequencing used immunoSEQ multiplex PCR; TCRdb keeps in-frame clones, though not all of them. The sample carries about 38,000 clones, about three quarters recorded once. This specimen was CD4+ or CD8+ T cells sorted from blood, taken in a trial of the OX40 agonist ivuxolimab. Receptor source: an adult with an advanced solid tumor such as melanoma, head and neck, liver or kidney cancer.

The chain couples TRBV29-1 to TRBJ2-7; D remains ambiguous. Trimming left V 4 bases short and J 2 bases short, with 15 bases between. There are 14 residues in the CDR3. Per germline, CDR1 SQVTM and CDR2 ANQGSEA. The CDR3 region is CSVAARKPPYEQYF. Here the CDR3 DNA reads TGCAGCGTTGCGGCTAGGAAACCCCCCTACGAGCAGTACTTC.

The chain recombines TRBV14 with TRBJ2-5; no reliable D call. CDR1 and CDR2 (germline): SGHDN, FVKESK. CDR3 length equals 11 residues. Trimming took off 3 bases at V and 5 bases at J, with 4 bases between the two ends. The CDR3 bases are TGTGCCAGCAGCCAGTACGAGACCCAGTACTTC. Translating it yields CASSQYETQYF.

The chain uses TRBV9 and TRBJ2-7, with D possibly matching TRBD2 (6 bases). The CDR3 covers 14 residues. In germline, CDR1 is SGDLS, CDR2 YYNGEE. V was pared by 0 bases and J by 6 bases, with 13 bases between. The CDR3: CASSVVGEVGEQYF. In DNA, the CDR3 is TGTGCCAGCAGCGTAGTGGGGGAGGTAGGCGAGCAGTACTTC.

The chain combines TRBV18 with TRBJ1-1, with 7 positions matching TRBD1. Germline lookup yields CDR1 KGHSH and CDR2 LQKENI. The CDR3 totals 15 residues. Unmatched junction bases numbered 9, after V lost 2 bases and J lost 6 bases. As DNA, the CDR3 is TGTGCCAGCTCACCATCGACAGGCAGGGGGGCTGAAGCTTTCTTT. It specifies CASSPSTGRGAEAFF.

The chain recombines TRBV30 with TRBJ1-1, with D uncertain. V lost 1 base to trimming and J lost 0 bases, with 12 bases between them. This CDR3 region has 15 residues. Germline V CDR1 and CDR2: GTSNPN, SVGIG (reference sequence). The CDR3 bases are TGTGCCTGGAGTGGGGCCCTGGGGTTGAACACTGAAGCTTTCTTT. Translation gives CAWSGALGLNTEAFF.

The rearrangement links TRBV30 to TRBJ1-1; D gene uncertain. There are 13 residues in the CDR3. The V gene's germline CDR1 is GTSNPN and CDR2 SVGIG (reference sequence). Trimming cost V 4 bases and J 1 base, with 10 bases left between them. CDR3 protein: CAWNGLTNTEAFF. CDR3 coding DNA: TGTGCCTGGAACGGACTGACGAACACTGAAGCTTTCTTT.

This clone has more than one count but fewer than ten. The chain joins TRBV28 to TRBJ1-5, with D unclear. The V end lost 5 bases, the J end lost 10 bases, and 3 bases lay between the germline ends. The germline V gene has CDR1 MDHEN and CDR2 SYDVKM. The CDR3 is made up of 9 amino acids. CDR3 loop: CASSPPQHF. DNA of the CDR3: TGTGCCAGCAGTCCCCCCCAGCATTTT.

The rearrangement uses TRBV6-5 and TRBJ2-5; D might be TRBD2 (6 bases). CDR1 and CDR2 (germline): MNHEY, SVGAGI. There are 14 residues in the CDR3. V dropped 0 bases and J dropped 5 bases, with 10 bases sitting between them. Here the CDR3 DNA reads TGTGCCAGCAGTTACTCGACTAGTACGGAGACCCAGTACTTC. Its translation is CASSYSTSTETQYF.

This clone was seen more than once but under ten times. The genes are TRBV5-1 and TRBJ2-5; tentatively, D is TRBD1 (6 bases). V lost 8 bases, J lost 3 bases, and 17 bases lay in between. The CDR3 sequence is 14 residues long. From germline, CDR1 is SGHRS and CDR2 YFSETQ. CDR3 sequence reads: CARQDHGQKETQYF. Written as DNA, the CDR3 is TGCGCCAGACAAGATCATGGACAGAAAGAGACCCAGTACTTC.

The chain recombines TRBV4-1 with TRBJ1-6, with TRBD1 matching 7 bases. CDR3 length equals 22 residues. V lost 1 base, J lost 0 bases, and 18 bases stayed unmatched. Germline V gene lookup returns CDR1 MGHRA and CDR2 YSYEKL. The CDR3 bases are TGCGCCAGCAGCCAAGGTATTACACAGGGGATCCTTCGAAGCTCCTATAATTCACCCCTCCACTTT. It is translated as CASSQGITQGILRSSYNSPLHF.

The chain recombines TRBV4-2 with TRBJ2-7; the D gene is possibly TRBD2 (7 bases). With 5 bases removed from V and 6 bases from J, the gap between germline ends came to 14 bases. The CDR3 totals 13 residues. Germline-derived CDR1 and CDR2 are LGHNA and YNFKEQ. Here the CDR3 reads CASSFRGGGEQYF. CDR3 coding DNA: TGTGCCAGCAGCTTTCGGGGAGGGGGCGAGCAGTACTTC.

This chain joins TRBV25-1 and TRBJ1-1; D gene unclear. V was shortened by 4 bases and J by 4 bases, with 10 bases between the two germline ends. CDR1 and CDR2 from the germline V gene are MGHDK and SYGVNS. CDR3 length: 13 amino acids. The CDR3 nucleotides are TGTGCCAGCAGTGTACAGAGTGGCACTGAAGCTTTCTTT. This codes for CASSVQSGTEAFF.

The chain recombines TRBV5-5 with TRBJ1-4; no definite D call. Germline CDR1 is SGHKS and CDR2 is YYEKEE (reference sequence). V dropped 7 bases and J dropped 5 bases, with 15 bases sitting between them. CDR3 size: 14 residues. The CDR3, as DNA: TGTGCCAGCCGTCTAGGGTCCTCGAATGAAAAACTGTTTTTT. It yields the protein CASRLGSSNEKLFF. Full variable domain (outside the CDR3, taken from reference TRBV5-5 and TRBJ1-4): DAGVTQSPTHLIKTRGQQVTLRCSPISGHKSVSWYQQVLGQGPQFIFQYYEKEERGRGNFPDRFSARQFPNYSSELNVNALLLGDSALYLCASRLGSSNEKLFFGSGTQLSVL.

DNA for the CDR3: TGTGCCAGCAGCTCCGATCGAGGACTAGCGGGGACCGAGCAGTACTTC. Its protein product is CASSSDRGLAGTEQYF. The rearrangement joins TRBV7-8 to TRBJ2-7, with 12 bases aligning to TRBD2. The CDR3 is 16 amino acids. The V gene end was trimmed by 4 bases and the J gene end by 6 bases; junction bases not matched to a gene: 10. CDR1 is SGHVS and CDR2 is FQNEAQ in the germline V gene.

This chain joins TRBV5-1 and TRBJ1-3; 8 nucleotides match TRBD1. The CDR3 is made up of 16 amino acids. J lost 0 bases, V lost 3 bases, and 5 bases had no gene match. CDR1 SGHRS and CDR2 YFSETQ come from the germline V gene. CDR3 amino acids: CASSSGQVNSGNTIYF. For the CDR3, the DNA is TGCGCCAGCAGCTCGGGACAGGTTAACTCTGGAAACACCATATATTTT.

The chain joins TRBV2 to TRBJ2-3, with D unclear. From germline, CDR1 is SNHLY and CDR2 FYNNEI. The CDR3 is made up of 14 amino acids. The V gene lost 4 bases and the J gene lost 2 bases, with 10 bases spanning the gap. CDR3 DNA: TGTGCCAGCAGTGTTGGCGGATACACAGATACGCAGTATTTT. It specifies CASSVGGYTDTQYF. Together with reference TRBV2 and TRBJ2-3, the CDR3 gives the full variable domain: EPEVTQTPSHQVTQMGQEVILRCVPISNHLYFYWYRQILGQKVEFLVSFYNNEISEKSEIFDDQFSVERPDGSNFTLKIRSTKLEDSAMYFCASSVGGYTDTQYFGPGTRLTVL.

The chain recombines TRBV5-1 with TRBJ2-1, with 7 bases lining up with TRBD2. The V and J ends lost 9 bases and 3 bases, in that order; junction bases with no gene match: 27. Germline values: CDR1 SGHRS, CDR2 YFSETQ. CDR3 length equals 20 residues. CDR3 DNA sequence: TGCGCCACCAACCCCGGCCCGTTTGGACTAGTTGGTCGTAACTACAATGAGCAGTTCTTC. This sequence encodes CATNPGPFGLVGRNYNEQFF. Filled out from reference TRBV5-1 and TRBJ2-1, the complete variable domain reads KAGVTQTPRYLIKTRGQQVTLSCSPISGHRSVSWYQQTPGQGLQFLFEYFSETQRNKGNFPGRFSGRQFSNSRSEMNVSTLELGDSALYLCATNPGPFGLVGRNYNEQFFGPGTRLTVL.

The chain recombines TRBV6-9 with TRBJ1-6; tentatively, D is TRBD1 (5 bases). V lost 4 bases to trimming and J lost 5 bases, with 12 bases between them. This CDR3 is built from 15 residues. The germline V gene encodes CDR1 MNHGY and CDR2 SVAAGI. In nucleotides, the CDR3 is TGTGCCAGCAGTTTGGGGACTGCCGATAATTCACCCCTCCACTTT. This codes for CASSLGTADNSPLHF.

The chain carries TRBV27 and TRBJ2-7, with D perhaps TRBD2 (6 bases). Trimming cost V 8 bases and J 4 bases, with 18 bases left between them. The CDR3 loop spans 14 amino acids. In germline, CDR1 is MNHEY, CDR2 SMNVEV (reference sequence). CDR3 residues: CASASWGERYEQYF. CDR3 DNA: TGTGCCAGCGCCTCATGGGGGGAGAGGTACGAGCAGTACTTC.

Only one count was recorded for this clone. The chain recombines TRBV5-6 with TRBJ1-1; no firm D call. V gave up 1 base and J gave up 2 bases, with 0 bases separating them. Germline lookup yields CDR1 SGHDT and CDR2 YYEEEE. The CDR3 runs 11 residues. CDR3 region: CASSLNTEAFF. In nucleotides, the CDR3 is TGTGCCAGCAGCTTGAACACTGAAGCTTTCTTT.

This chain links TRBV7-9 with TRBJ2-4, with D perhaps TRBD2 (6 bases). CDR3 size: 15 residues. CDR1 SEHNR and CDR2 FQNEAQ come from the germline V gene (reference sequence). Trimming removed 5 bases at V and 6 bases at J, with 17 bases between. The chain's CDR3 is CASSPWRGSSNIQYF. The CDR3, as DNA: TGTGCCAGCAGCCCCTGGAGGGGCAGTTCAAACATTCAGTACTTC.

The chain combines TRBV7-3 with TRBJ2-7; either TRBD1 or TRBD2 may fit D (5 bases each). Germline V gene data show CDR1 as SGHTA and CDR2 as FQGTGA. The V gene lost 6 bases and the J gene lost 4 bases, with 13 bases spanning the gap. This CDR3 contains 13 residues. Written as DNA, the CDR3 is TGTGCCAGCAGGGTGGGGACCGCTTACGAGCAGTACTTC. This gives the protein CASRVGTAYEQYF.

The chain couples TRBV30 to TRBJ1-5; perhaps TRBD1 as D (5 bases). Deletions cut 2 bases from V and 7 bases from J, with 12 bases between. Germline V gives CDR1 GTSNPN, CDR2 SVGIG (reference sequence). This CDR3 is built from 13 residues. The CDR3 DNA is TGTGCCTGGAGTTCCCAATGGGGGCAGCCCCAGCATTTT. Protein: CAWSSQWGQPQHF.

V is TRBV9 and J is TRBJ1-3; no reliable D call. Trimming pared 4 bases from V and 0 bases from J, leaving 14 bases between. The CDR3 loop spans 16 amino acids. CDR1 is SGDLS and CDR2 is YYNGEE in the germline V gene. Here the CDR3 DNA reads TGTGCCAGCAGCTCCCAGGACGGGTTCTCTGGAAACACCATATATTTT. Translating it yields CASSSQDGFSGNTIYF.

The rearrangement joins TRBV5-1 to TRBJ2-7; 11 positions agree with TRBD1. V was clipped by 4 bases and J by 3 bases; unmatched bases: 6. The CDR3 is 15 amino acids. CDR1 is SGHRS and CDR2 is YFSETQ in the germline V gene. The CDR3 region is CASSRTGGEIYEQYF. The DNA of the CDR3 is TGCGCCAGCAGCAGGACAGGGGGCGAGATCTACGAGCAGTACTTC.

The rearrangement joins TRBV18 to TRBJ1-2; D is undetermined. V gave up 3 bases and J gave up 4 bases, with 9 bases separating them. CDR3 length: 13 residues. Germline lookup yields CDR1 KGHSH and CDR2 LQKENI. CDR3 amino acids: CASSPDGVYGYTF. The CDR3 nucleotides are TGTGCCAGCTCACCCGACGGTGTCTATGGCTACACCTTC. Full variable domain (remainder filled in from reference TRBV18 and TRBJ1-2): NAGVMQNPRHLVRRRGQEARLRCSPMKGHSHVYWYRQLPEEGLKFMVYLQKENIIDESGMPKERFSAEFPKEGPSILRIQQVVRGDSAAYFCASSPDGVYGYTFGSGTRLTVV.

The chain couples TRBV5-4 to TRBJ2-1; 10 bases are a match to TRBD2. Germline-derived CDR1 and CDR2 are SGHNT and YYREEE (reference sequence). CDR3 length: 14 amino acids. V was clipped by 3 bases and J by 5 bases; unmatched bases: 2. CDR3 residues: CASSSGLADNEQFF. The CDR3, as DNA: TGTGCCAGCAGCTCCGGACTAGCGGACAATGAGCAGTTCTTC.

The chain joins TRBV29-1 to TRBJ1-1; D call uncertain. V shed 4 bases and J shed 1 base, with 7 bases lying between them. This CDR3 is built from 12 residues. CDR1 SQVTM and CDR2 ANQGSEA come from the germline V gene. The CDR3 nucleotides are TGCAGCGTTGTACCCGGGAACACTGAAGCTTTCTTT. This translates into CSVVPGNTEAFF.

This CDR3 reads CASSQAASGRAQETQYF. CDR3 DNA sequence: TGCGCCAGCAGCCAAGCAGCTAGCGGGAGGGCCCAGGAGACCCAGTACTTC. The chain is built from TRBV4-1 and TRBJ2-5; 12 nucleotides align to TRBD2. Germline CDR1 reads MGHRA; CDR2 reads YSYEKL. The CDR3 has 17 residues. V trimming: 1 base; J trimming: 5 bases; junction bases outside the gene matches: 8.

The chain is built from TRBV2 and TRBJ1-1, with D possibly being TRBD1 (6 bases). CDR1 SNHLY and CDR2 FYNNEI come from the germline V gene. This CDR3 comprises 14 residues. Trimming removed 3 bases at V and 4 bases at J, with 12 bases between. The CDR3 nucleotides are TGTGCCAGCAGTGAGGGGGGCGGGGGCACTGAAGCTTTCTTT. Residues: CASSEGGGGTEAFF.